The clone carrying this T cell receptor (beta chain) has a handful of counts. Samples each yielded at least 6 micrograms of total RNA. The source of the sample is a study of blood T cells in healthy people across ages. Together with a sample-barcoded 5' primer, a J-beta primer mix was included in a second PCR lasting about 7 to 12 cycles. TCRdb recomputed calls from the 5' RACE reads with MiXCR, one row per CDR3 protein. This sample has approximately 800,000 distinct CDR3 sequences; 58% occur once, and the top ten carry roughly 22%. From germline, CDR1 is SGDLS and CDR2 YYNGEE. With 0 bases removed from V and 8 bases from J, the gap between germline ends came to 15 bases. The length of the CDR3 is 15 residues.

The TCR sequence derives from a man aged 25 to 45 in good health. The sequenced material came from blood. This chain connects TRBV9 to TRBJ2-4; D is uncertain. The CDR3 DNA reads as TGTGCCAGCAGCGTAGCCCCTACGGGTGAGCACATTCAGTACTTC. It yields the protein CASSVAPTGEHIQYF.